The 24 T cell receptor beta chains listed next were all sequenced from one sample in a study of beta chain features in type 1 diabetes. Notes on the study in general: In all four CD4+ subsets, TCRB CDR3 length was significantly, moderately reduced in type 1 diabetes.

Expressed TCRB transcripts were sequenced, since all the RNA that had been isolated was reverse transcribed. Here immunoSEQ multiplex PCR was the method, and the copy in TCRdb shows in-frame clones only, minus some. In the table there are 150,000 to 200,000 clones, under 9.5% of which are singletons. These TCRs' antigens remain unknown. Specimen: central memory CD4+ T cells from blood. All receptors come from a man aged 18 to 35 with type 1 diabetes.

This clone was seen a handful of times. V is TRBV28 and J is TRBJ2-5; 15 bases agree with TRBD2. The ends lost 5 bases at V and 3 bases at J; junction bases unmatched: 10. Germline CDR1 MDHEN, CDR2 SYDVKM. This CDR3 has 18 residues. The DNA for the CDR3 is TGTGCCAGCAGTCCTTGGACTAGCGGGAGGGCCTTAGAAGAGACCCAGTACTTC. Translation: CASSPWTSGRALEETQYF.

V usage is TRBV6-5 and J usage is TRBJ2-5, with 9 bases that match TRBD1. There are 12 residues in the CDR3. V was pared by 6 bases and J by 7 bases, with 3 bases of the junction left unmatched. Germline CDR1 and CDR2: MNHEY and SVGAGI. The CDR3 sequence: CASRGDRATQYF. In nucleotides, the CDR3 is TGTGCCAGCAGAGGGGACAGGGCGACCCAGTACTTC.

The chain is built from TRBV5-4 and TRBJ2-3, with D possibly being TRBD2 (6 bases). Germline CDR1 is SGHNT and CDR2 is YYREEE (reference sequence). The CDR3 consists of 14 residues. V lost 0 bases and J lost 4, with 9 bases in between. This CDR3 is CASSLAGVADTQYF. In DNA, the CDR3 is TGTGCCAGCAGCTTGGCGGGAGTTGCAGATACGCAGTATTTT.

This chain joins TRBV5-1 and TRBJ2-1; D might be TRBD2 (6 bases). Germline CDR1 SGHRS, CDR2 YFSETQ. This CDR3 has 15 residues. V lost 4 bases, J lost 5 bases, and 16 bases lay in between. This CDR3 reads CASSPLNWRDNEQFF. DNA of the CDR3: TGCGCCAGCAGCCCATTAAACTGGAGGGACAATGAGCAGTTCTTC.

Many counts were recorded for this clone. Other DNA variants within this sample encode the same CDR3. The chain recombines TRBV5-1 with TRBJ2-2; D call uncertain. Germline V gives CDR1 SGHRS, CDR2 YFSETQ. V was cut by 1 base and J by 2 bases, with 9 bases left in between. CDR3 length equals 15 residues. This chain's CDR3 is CASSLNLLNTGELFF. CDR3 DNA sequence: TGCGCCAGCAGCTTGAACCTACTAAACACCGGGGAGCTGTTTTTT.

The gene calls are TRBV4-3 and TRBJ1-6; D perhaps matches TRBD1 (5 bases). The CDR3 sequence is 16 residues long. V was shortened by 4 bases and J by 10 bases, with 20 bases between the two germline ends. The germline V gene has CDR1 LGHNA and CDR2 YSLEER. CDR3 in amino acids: CASSPEEGLGGSPLHF. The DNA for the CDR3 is TGCGCCAGCAGCCCAGAAGAGGGATTGGGGGGATCACCCCTCCACTTT.

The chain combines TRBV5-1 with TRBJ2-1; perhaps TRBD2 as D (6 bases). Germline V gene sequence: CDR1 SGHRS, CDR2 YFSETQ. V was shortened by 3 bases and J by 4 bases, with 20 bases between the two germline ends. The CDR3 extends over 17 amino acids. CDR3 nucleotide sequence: TGCGCCAGCAGCTCCTCAATAAGCGGGCCCGCATACAATGAGCAGTTCTTC. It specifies CASSSSISGPAYNEQFF.

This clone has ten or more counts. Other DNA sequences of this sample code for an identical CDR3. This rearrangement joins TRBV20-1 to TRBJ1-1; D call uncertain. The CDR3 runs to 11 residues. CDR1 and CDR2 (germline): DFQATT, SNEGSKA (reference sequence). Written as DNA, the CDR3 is TGCAGCGCGAACGGGAACACTGAAGCTTTCTTT. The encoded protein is CSANGNTEAFF.

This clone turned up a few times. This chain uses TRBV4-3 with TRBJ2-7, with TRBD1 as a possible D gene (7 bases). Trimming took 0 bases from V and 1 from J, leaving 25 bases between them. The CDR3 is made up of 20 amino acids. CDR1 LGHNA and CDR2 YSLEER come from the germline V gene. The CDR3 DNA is TGCGCCAGCAGCCAAGAGCTCATGGACAGGCGGGATACCCGATCCTACGAGCAGTACTTC. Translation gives CASSQELMDRRDTRSYEQYF.

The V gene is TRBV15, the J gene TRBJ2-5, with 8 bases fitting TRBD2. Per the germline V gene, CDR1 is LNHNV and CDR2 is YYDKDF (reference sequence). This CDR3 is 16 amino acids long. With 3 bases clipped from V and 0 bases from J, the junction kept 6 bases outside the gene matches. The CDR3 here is CATSRARGANQETQYF. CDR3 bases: TGTGCCACCAGCAGGGCGCGGGGGGCCAACCAAGAGACCCAGTACTTC.

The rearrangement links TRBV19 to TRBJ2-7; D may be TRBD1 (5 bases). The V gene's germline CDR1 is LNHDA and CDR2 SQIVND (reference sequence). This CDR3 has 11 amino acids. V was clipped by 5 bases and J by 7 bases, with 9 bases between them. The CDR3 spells CASSGPGEQYF. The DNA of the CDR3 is TGTGCCAGTAGTGGACCAGGGGAGCAGTACTTC.

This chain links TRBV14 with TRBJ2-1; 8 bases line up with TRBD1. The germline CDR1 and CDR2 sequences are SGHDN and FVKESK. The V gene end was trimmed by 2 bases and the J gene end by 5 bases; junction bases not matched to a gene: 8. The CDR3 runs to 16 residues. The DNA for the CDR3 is TGTGCCAGCAGCCAAAGGGCCGGGACAGGAAACAATGAGCAGTTCTTC. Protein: CASSQRAGTGNNEQFF. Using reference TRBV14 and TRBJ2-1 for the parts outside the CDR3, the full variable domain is EAGVTQFPSHSVIEKGQTVTLRCDPISGHDNLYWYRRVMGKEIKFLLHFVKESKQDESGMPNNRFLAERTGGTYSTLKVQPAELEDSGVYFCASSQRAGTGNNEQFFGPGTRLTVL.

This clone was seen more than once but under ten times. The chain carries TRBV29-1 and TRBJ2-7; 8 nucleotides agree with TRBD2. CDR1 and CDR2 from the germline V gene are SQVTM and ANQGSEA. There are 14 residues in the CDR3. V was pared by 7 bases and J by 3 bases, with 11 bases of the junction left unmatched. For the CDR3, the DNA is TGCAGCGCTCTTTTTGCGGGGGGTAACTACGAGCAGTACTTC. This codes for CSALFAGGNYEQYF.

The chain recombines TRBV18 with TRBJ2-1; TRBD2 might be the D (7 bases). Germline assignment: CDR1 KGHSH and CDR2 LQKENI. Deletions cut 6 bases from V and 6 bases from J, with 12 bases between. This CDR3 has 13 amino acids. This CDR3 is CASSGGPGNEQFF. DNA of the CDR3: TGTGCCAGCTCCGGGGGGCCCGGCAATGAGCAGTTCTTC.

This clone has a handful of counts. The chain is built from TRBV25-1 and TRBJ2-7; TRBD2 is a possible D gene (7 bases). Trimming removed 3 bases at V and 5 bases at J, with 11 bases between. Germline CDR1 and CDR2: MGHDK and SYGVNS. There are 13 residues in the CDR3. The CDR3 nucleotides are TGTGCCAGCAGTGACCGGGGGGCCCACGAGCAGTACTTC. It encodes CASSDRGAHEQYF.

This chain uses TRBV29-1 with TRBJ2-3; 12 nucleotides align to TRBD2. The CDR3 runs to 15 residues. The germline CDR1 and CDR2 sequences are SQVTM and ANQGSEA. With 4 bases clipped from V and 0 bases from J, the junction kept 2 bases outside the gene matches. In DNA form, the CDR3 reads TGCAGCGTTGGGACTAGCGGGGTTAGCACAGATACGCAGTATTTT. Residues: CSVGTSGVSTDTQYF.

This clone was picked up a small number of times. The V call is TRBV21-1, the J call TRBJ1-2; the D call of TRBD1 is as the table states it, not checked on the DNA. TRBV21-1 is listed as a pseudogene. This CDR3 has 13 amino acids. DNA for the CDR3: TGTGCCAGCCTACAGCCCTATAACTATGGCTACACCTTC. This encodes CASLQPYNYGYTF.

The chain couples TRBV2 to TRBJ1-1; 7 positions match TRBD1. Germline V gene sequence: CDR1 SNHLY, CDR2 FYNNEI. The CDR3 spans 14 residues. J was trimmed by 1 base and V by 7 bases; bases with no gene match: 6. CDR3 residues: CASKTGTENTEAFF. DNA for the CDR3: TGTGCCAGCAAAACCGGGACAGAGAACACTGAAGCTTTCTTT.

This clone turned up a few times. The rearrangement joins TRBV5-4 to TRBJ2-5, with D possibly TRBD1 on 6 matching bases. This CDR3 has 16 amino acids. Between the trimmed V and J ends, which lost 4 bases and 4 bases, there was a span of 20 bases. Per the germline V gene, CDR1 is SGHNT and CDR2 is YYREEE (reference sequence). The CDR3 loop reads CASSLLQGTSGETQYF. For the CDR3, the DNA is TGTGCCAGCAGCCTCTTACAGGGAACTTCAGGAGAGACCCAGTACTTC.

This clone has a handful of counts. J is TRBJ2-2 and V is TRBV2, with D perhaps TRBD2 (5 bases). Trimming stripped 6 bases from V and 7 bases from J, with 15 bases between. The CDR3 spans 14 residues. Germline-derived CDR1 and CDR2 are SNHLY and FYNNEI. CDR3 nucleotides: TGTGCCAGCAGGGGCCCTGTGGCGGGCGGGGAGCTGTTTTTT. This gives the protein CASRGPVAGGELFF. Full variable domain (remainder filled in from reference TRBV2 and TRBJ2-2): EPEVTQTPSHQVTQMGQEVILRCVPISNHLYFYWYRQILGQKVEFLVSFYNNEISEKSEIFDDQFSVERPDGSNFTLKIRSTKLEDSAMYFCASRGPVAGGELFFGEGSRLTVL.

The DNA of the CDR3 is TGTGCCAGCAGGCTCAGCTCCTACAATGAGCAGTTCTTC. Its protein product is CASRLSSYNEQFF. The J gene is TRBJ2-1, the V gene TRBV6-6; D ambiguous. Germline V gene data show CDR1 as MNHNY and CDR2 as SVGAGI (reference sequence). Trimming took 6 bases from V and 0 from J, leaving 6 bases between them. This CDR3 has 13 residues.

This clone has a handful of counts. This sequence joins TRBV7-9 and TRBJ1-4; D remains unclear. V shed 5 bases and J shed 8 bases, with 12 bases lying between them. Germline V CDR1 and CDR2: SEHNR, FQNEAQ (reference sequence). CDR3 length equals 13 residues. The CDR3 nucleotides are TGTGCCAGCAGCCCCCAGCGTCTGGAAAAACTGTTTTTT. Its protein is CASSPQRLEKLFF.

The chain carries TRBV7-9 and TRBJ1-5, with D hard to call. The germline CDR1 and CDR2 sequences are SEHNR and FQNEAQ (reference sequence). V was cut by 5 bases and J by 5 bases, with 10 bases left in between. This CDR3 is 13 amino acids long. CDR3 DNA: TGTGCCAGCAGCAGCGGGGTAGATCAGCCCCAGCATTTT. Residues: CASSSGVDQPQHF.

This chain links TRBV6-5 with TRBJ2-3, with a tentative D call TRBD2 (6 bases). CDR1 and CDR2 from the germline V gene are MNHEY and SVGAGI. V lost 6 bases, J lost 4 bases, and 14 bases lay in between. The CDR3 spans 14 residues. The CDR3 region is CASRRARGSDTQYF. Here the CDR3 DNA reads TGTGCCAGCAGGAGAGCACGGGGGTCAGATACGCAGTATTTT.